The 27 T cell receptor beta chains in this list originate from one sample, sequenced in a study of a mutant IDH1 vaccine in newly diagnosed glioma (dated by TCRdb to the early 2020s). Per the publication, the time point label means: week 35, safety follow-up. Each vaccine dose, consisting of 300 ug of a 20-mer mutant IDH1 peptide in Montanide, was administered subcutaneously with topical imiquimod. The library was made by the immunoSEQ multiplex PCR assay. Here the immuneACCESS table is served through TCRdb, limited to in-frame sequences with V and J called. Missing clones are a known gap in these copies; in checked studies unresolved V genes cover under half, and the rest lacks a known reason. Counted in this sample were about 46,000 clones; over 80% of them appeared once. The ten largest clones add up to more than 2% of the sample. Their antigen targets remain unknown. The sequenced sample was PBMCs, obtained from a glioma patient whose treatment included an IDH1 peptide vaccine. All receptors derive from a man in his forties or fifties with glioma.

The genes are TRBV6-1 and TRBJ1-1; D is unresolved. CDR1 MNHNS and CDR2 SASEGT come from the germline V gene. This CDR3 spans 14 amino acids. Trimming cost V 2 bases and J 1 base, with 8 bases left between them. The CDR3 loop is CASSERWPNTEAFF. In DNA, the CDR3 is TGTGCCAGCAGTGAACGCTGGCCGAACACTGAAGCTTTCTTT.

This chain connects TRBV27 to TRBJ2-1; 7 bases agree with TRBD1. The CDR3 extends over 14 amino acids. Losses at the gene ends were 6 bases for V and 6 bases for J; bases not matched to a gene: 8. Germline V gene sequence: CDR1 MNHEY, CDR2 SMNVEV (reference sequence). The CDR3: CASSNRGWGNEQFF. DNA for the CDR3: TGTGCCAGCAGCAACAGGGGATGGGGCAATGAGCAGTTCTTC.

Points on this clone: Germline and junction disagree at one end, which may indicate a read error. The chain couples TRBV7-3 to TRBJ1-1; 12 positions match TRBD1. Looked up from germline, CDR1 is SGHTA and CDR2 is FQGTGA. The CDR3 is 13 amino acids. CDR3 sequence reads: CASSPRDRGRLKF. DNA for the CDR3: TGTGCCAGCAGCCCGCGGGACAGGGGGCGATTGAAGTTT.

This chain links TRBV6-5 with TRBJ1-5; D not resolved. Germline CDR1 reads MNHEY; CDR2 reads SVGAGI. With 6 bases removed from V and 6 bases from J, the gap between germline ends came to 12 bases. This CDR3 is 13 amino acids long. The CDR3 DNA sequence: TGTGCCAGCAGCCCTAACCTCGGTCAGCCCCAGCATTTT. Translation gives CASSPNLGQPQHF.

The V gene is TRBV5-6, the J gene TRBJ1-6; no definite D call. V shed 0 bases and J shed 8 bases, with 15 bases lying between them. This CDR3 has 16 amino acids. Per germline, CDR1 SGHDT and CDR2 YYEEEE. CDR3 coding DNA: TGTGCCAGCAGCTTGGCCGATATCATAGCGGATTCACCCCTCCACTTT. This translates into CASSLADIIADSPLHF.

The rearrangement links TRBV7-9 to TRBJ1-2, with 8 bases that match TRBD1. This CDR3 is built from 13 residues. Trimming cost V 5 bases and J 7 bases; bases outside gene matches: 6. The germline gives CDR1 SEHNR, CDR2 FQNEAQ (reference sequence). The CDR3 region is CASSLTGAGGYTF. The CDR3 DNA is TGTGCCAGCAGCCTGACAGGGGCTGGTGGCTACACCTTC. The variable domain in full, with the rest retrieved from reference TRBV7-9 and TRBJ1-2, is DTGVSQNPRHKITKRGQNVTFRCDPISEHNRLYWYRQTLGQGPEFLTYFQNEAQLEKSRLLSDRFSAERPKGSFSTLEIQRTEQGDSAMYLCASSLTGAGGYTFGSGTRLTVV.

The chain is built from TRBV7-9 and TRBJ1-2; a possible D gene is TRBD1 (5 bases). The CDR3 spans 12 residues. Germline CDR1 and CDR2: SEHNR and FQNEAQ (reference sequence). Between the trimmed V and J ends, which lost 5 bases and 2 bases, there was a span of 6 bases. The CDR3 coding sequence is TGTGCCAGCAGCAAGGGGAACTATGGCTACACCTTC. Its translation: CASSKGNYGYTF.

J is TRBJ2-1 and V is TRBV7-9; TRBD2 matches at 11 bases. CDR3 size: 17 residues. Trimming took 4 bases from V and 5 from J; bases not matched to a gene: 10. CDR1 SEHNR and CDR2 FQNEAQ come from the germline V gene (reference sequence). This CDR3 reads CASSSTSGTPPNNEQFF. CDR3 nucleotides: TGTGCCAGCAGCTCGACTAGCGGGACGCCGCCGAACAATGAGCAGTTCTTC.

The chain uses TRBV11-3 and TRBJ2-3; TRBD1 aligns across 9 bases. The CDR3 runs to 15 residues. J lost 6 bases, V lost 4 bases, and 8 bases had no gene match. Germline loops: CDR1 SGHNT, CDR2 YENEEA. The CDR3 protein is CASSSSRDRVDTQYF. CDR3 DNA sequence: TGTGCCAGCAGCTCGTCCCGGGACAGGGTTGATACGCAGTATTTT.

The rearrangement links TRBV9 to TRBJ1-1; D might be TRBD1 (6 bases). This CDR3 has 15 amino acids. Per the germline V gene, CDR1 is SGDLS and CDR2 is YYNGEE. Trimming left V 0 bases short and J 1 base short, with 10 bases between. This chain's CDR3 is CASSVDGQRNTEAFF. The CDR3 nucleotides are TGTGCCAGCAGCGTAGATGGACAGAGGAACACTGAAGCTTTCTTT.

This chain links TRBV6-1 with TRBJ2-1; D not certain. The germline V gene has CDR1 MNHNS and CDR2 SASEGT. The V gene lost 0 bases and the J gene lost 8 bases, with 2 bases spanning the gap. The CDR3 sequence is 11 residues long. CDR3 amino acids: CASSEAYEQFF. In DNA form, the CDR3 reads TGTGCCAGCAGTGAAGCGTATGAGCAGTTCTTC.

The rearrangement links TRBV5-4 to TRBJ2-7; perhaps D is TRBD1 or TRBD2 (6 bases each). Deletions cut 1 base from V and 5 bases from J, with 16 bases between. CDR3 length: 15 amino acids. In germline, CDR1 is SGHNT, CDR2 YYREEE (reference sequence). The CDR3: CASSLIGQRADEQYF. For the CDR3, the DNA is TGTGCCAGCAGCTTGATTGGACAGCGGGCCGACGAGCAGTACTTC.

This chain links TRBV5-1 with TRBJ2-3; D gene uncertain. The V end lost 2 bases, the J end lost 0 bases, and 19 bases lay between the germline ends. The CDR3 is 18 residues long. Germline CDR1 reads SGHRS; CDR2 reads YFSETQ. The CDR3 nucleotides are TGCGCCAGCAGCTTTCGGATAATGGGCCCCACTAGCACAGATACGCAGTATTTT. Its translation is CASSFRIMGPTSTDTQYF.

V usage is TRBV19 and J usage is TRBJ1-4; D gene unclear. V gave up 6 bases and J gave up 0 bases, with 17 bases separating them. The germline gives CDR1 LNHDA, CDR2 SQIVND (reference sequence). This CDR3 is 17 amino acids long. The CDR3 reads CASSRRLVTATNEKLFF. DNA of the CDR3: TGTGCCAGTAGCAGACGGCTAGTCACTGCAACTAATGAAAAACTGTTTTTT.

This chain connects TRBV15 to TRBJ2-7; 11 bases fit TRBD2. V gave up 0 bases and J gave up 2 bases; unmatched junction bases: 6. Germline loops: CDR1 LNHNV, CDR2 YYDKDF (reference sequence). The CDR3 is made up of 17 amino acids. CDR3 in DNA: TGTGCCACCAGCAGAGATAAGACTAGCGGGGCAACCTACGAGCAGTACTTC. As protein: CATSRDKTSGATYEQYF.

J is TRBJ2-1 and V is TRBV29-1; TRBD2 aligns across 10 bases. This CDR3 contains 15 residues. V was clipped by 4 bases and J by 0 bases; unmatched bases: 3. The germline V gene has CDR1 SQVTM and CDR2 ANQGSEA. CDR3 bases: TGCAGCGTTGTAGCGGGAGGCTACTCCTACAATGAGCAGTTCTTC. This gives the protein CSVVAGGYSYNEQFF.

This chain joins TRBV11-2 and TRBJ1-1; the D is unclear. The CDR3 runs to 12 residues. Trimming shortened V by 1 base and J by 4 bases, and 4 bases separated the two germline ends. Germline V lookup: CDR1 SGHAT, CDR2 FQNNGV. Written as DNA, the CDR3 is TGTGCCAGCAGCTTAGTTTTCACTGAAGCTTTCTTT. Translated, it gives CASSLVFTEAFF.

V usage is TRBV5-1 and J usage is TRBJ2-5; D is unresolved. V lost 0 bases and J 2 bases, leaving 11 bases between the germline ends. The CDR3 runs 15 residues. Germline-derived CDR1 and CDR2 are SGHRS and YFSETQ. The CDR3 sequence: CASSLADEVQETQYF. CDR3 DNA sequence: TGCGCCAGCAGCTTGGCCGACGAGGTACAAGAGACCCAGTACTTC.

The sample holds one count of this clone. This rearrangement joins TRBV5-1 to TRBJ1-2, with D possibly TRBD1 on 6 matching bases. Germline CDR1 and CDR2: SGHRS and YFSETQ. Trimming removed 4 bases from V and 2 bases from J, with 12 bases in between. This CDR3 spans 14 amino acids. CDR3 protein: CASSPGQTNYGYTF. The CDR3 nucleotides read TGCGCCAGCAGCCCCGGACAGACCAACTATGGCTACACCTTC. The variable domain in full, completed from reference TRBV5-1 and TRBJ1-2, reads KAGVTQTPRYLIKTRGQQVTLSCSPISGHRSVSWYQQTPGQGLQFLFEYFSETQRNKGNFPGRFSGRQFSNSRSEMNVSTLELGDSALYLCASSPGQTNYGYTFGSGTRLTVV.

V gene TRBV6-4 combines with J gene TRBJ2-1, with 7 bases matching TRBD1. The V gene end was trimmed by 6 bases and the J gene end by 3 bases; junction bases not matched to a gene: 8. This CDR3 has 15 amino acids. The germline V gene has CDR1 MRHNA and CDR2 SNTAGT. The CDR3 DNA follows: TGTGCCAGCAGACACACGGGACAGAGCTACAATGAGCAGTTCTTC. Translating gives CASRHTGQSYNEQFF.

The chain joins TRBV5-1 to TRBJ2-3; the D is unclear. The CDR3 spans 13 residues. V shed 0 bases and J shed 4 bases, with 6 bases lying between them. Germline assignment: CDR1 SGHRS and CDR2 YFSETQ. Here the CDR3 reads CASSLEIADTQYF. As DNA, the CDR3 is TGCGCCAGCAGCTTGGAGATTGCAGATACGCAGTATTTT.

The CDR3 here is CASSLDVARSGANVLTF. The CDR3 coding sequence is TGTGCCAGCAGCTTAGATGTAGCACGCTCTGGGGCCAACGTCCTGACTTTC. V and J are TRBV11-2 and TRBJ2-6; D is undetermined. The CDR3 is 17 amino acids. The germline V gene encodes CDR1 SGHAT and CDR2 FQNNGV. Trimming shortened V by 0 bases and J by 0 bases, and 9 bases separated the two germline ends.

This clone has a handful of counts. The chain joins TRBV19 to TRBJ1-2; 9 bases match TRBD1. The junction had 14 bases not matched to a gene; V was cut back by 7 bases and J by 8 bases. Germline V lookup: CDR1 LNHDA, CDR2 SQIVND (reference sequence). The CDR3 extends over 15 amino acids. CDR3 bases: TGTGCCAGTATCAACGAACCCGGGACAGGGAACGGCTACACCTTC. Its protein is CASINEPGTGNGYTF.

The gene calls are TRBV5-5 and TRBJ1-2, with 9 nucleotides matching TRBD1. V lost 0 bases and J lost 7; bases outside the gene matches: 13. The germline CDR1 and CDR2 sequences are SGHKS and YYEKEE (reference sequence). This CDR3 is 17 amino acids long. CDR3 region: CASSLEDSGTGNSGYTF. CDR3 nucleotide sequence: TGTGCCAGCAGCTTGGAGGACTCCGGGACAGGGAATAGTGGCTACACCTTC.

The V gene is TRBV2, the J gene TRBJ2-7; D perhaps matches TRBD1 (8 bases). The germline gives CDR1 SNHLY, CDR2 FYNNEI. V shed 7 bases and J shed 3 bases, with 16 bases lying between them. The CDR3 is 14 residues long. The CDR3 DNA sequence: TGTGCCAGCAAGGGAGGGGACAGGAACTACGAGCAGTACTTC. This encodes CASKGGDRNYEQYF. Full variable domain (outside the CDR3, taken from reference TRBV2 and TRBJ2-7): EPEVTQTPSHQVTQMGQEVILRCVPISNHLYFYWYRQILGQKVEFLVSFYNNEISEKSEIFDDQFSVERPDGSNFTLKIRSTKLEDSAMYFCASKGGDRNYEQYFGPGTRLTVT.

V usage is TRBV18 and J usage is TRBJ1-1; D remains unclear. CDR3 length equals 11 residues. V dropped 6 bases and J dropped 8 bases, with 10 bases sitting between them. The germline gives CDR1 KGHSH, CDR2 LQKENI. DNA for the CDR3: TGTGCCAGCTCCCCAATGGAAGAAGCTTTCTTT. This translates into CASSPMEEAFF.

A note on this clone: Germline and junction disagree at one end, which may indicate a read error. The CDR3 region is CSARDKTARFF. CDR3 nucleotide sequence: TGCAGTGCTAGAGATAAGACAGCGAGGTTCTTC. V usage is TRBV20-1 and J usage is TRBJ2-4; D is possibly TRBD1 (5 bases). Germline V gene data show CDR1 as DFQATT and CDR2 as SNEGSKA (reference sequence). The CDR3 length is 11 residues.